Each of the 17 T cell receptor beta chains below was sequenced from the same sample in a study of control samples from healthy donors and cancer patients. Generated by immunoSEQ multiplex PCR, the TCRdb table keeps only in-frame clones and is missing some. The sample contains approximately 74,000 clones, around 93% of which appear only once. The sample consisted of blood. The receptors were gathered from a woman aged 25 to 39 in good health.

This chain's CDR3 is CASSYLTYEQYV. The CDR3, as DNA: TGTGCCAGCAGTTACTTAACATACGAGCAGTACGTC. The rearrangement uses TRBV6-7 and TRBJ2-7; D call uncertain. TRBV6-7 is annotated as an ORF whose role is uncertain. The CDR3 contains 12 residues. The V gene lost 1 base and the J gene lost 4 bases, with 5 bases spanning the gap.

This chain links TRBV25-1 with TRBJ2-1; 11 bases are a match to TRBD1. Trimming at V came to 4 bases and at J to 8 bases, leaving 7 bases not matched to a gene. The germline CDR1 and CDR2 sequences are MGHDK and SYGVNS. CDR3 length: 15 amino acids. As DNA, the CDR3 is TGTGCCAGCAGTGTAGGACAGGGGGCTTCGGATGAGCAGTTCTTC. This sequence encodes CASSVGQGASDEQFF.

CDR3 in amino acids: CASSLAYGRGNNNEQFF. CDR3 DNA: TGTGCCAGCAGCTTAGCGTACGGGCGGGGCAACAACAATGAGCAGTTCTTC. This chain links TRBV7-6 with TRBJ2-1; a possible D gene is TRBD2 (6 bases). The ends were cut back, 0 bases at V and 5 bases at J, with 17 bases in the middle. Per germline, CDR1 SGHVS and CDR2 FNYEAQ. The CDR3 has 17 residues.

The chain is built from TRBV25-1 and TRBJ1-1; perhaps TRBD1 as D (6 bases). Trimming took off 3 bases at V and 11 bases at J, with 19 bases between the two ends. CDR3 size: 14 residues. Germline CDR1 reads MGHDK; CDR2 reads SYGVNS. The CDR3 reads CASSDRDKGLGAFF. CDR3 coding DNA: TGTGCCAGCAGTGATCGGGACAAGGGCTTGGGGGCTTTCTTT.

The rearrangement uses TRBV7-3 and TRBJ2-3; 15 nucleotides match TRBD2. This CDR3 region has 16 residues. Trimming removed 4 bases from V and 5 bases from J; junction bases left unmatched: 4. CDR1 is SGHTA and CDR2 is FQGTGA in the germline V gene. CDR3 DNA sequence: TGTGCCAGCAGCTCTGGACTAGCGGGGGGGCTAGATACGCAGTATTTT. This encodes CASSSGLAGGLDTQYF.

This chain uses TRBV19 with TRBJ1-2; D not resolved. This CDR3 has 12 amino acids. V was trimmed by 4 bases and J by 9 bases, leaving 12 bases between them. Looked up from germline, CDR1 is LNHDA and CDR2 is SQIVND (reference sequence). As DNA, the CDR3 is TGTGCCAGTAGTAAAAGTGGGGAGAGCTACACCTTC. Translation: CASSKSGESYTF.

The chain carries TRBV14 and TRBJ1-1; D gene unclear. The CDR3 is 13 amino acids. Trimming took off 5 bases at V and 0 bases at J, with 7 bases between the two ends. CDR1 SGHDN and CDR2 FVKESK come from the germline V gene. The DNA of the CDR3 is TGTGCCAGCAGCGCCCAGCTGAACACTGAAGCTTTCTTT. Amino acids: CASSAQLNTEAFF.

The chain employs TRBV19 and TRBJ1-3, with D possibly matching TRBD1 (5 bases). V lost 9 bases and J 1 base, leaving 7 bases between the germline ends. The CDR3 has 12 amino acids. Germline loops: CDR1 LNHDA, CDR2 SQIVND (reference sequence). CDR3 amino acids: CARAGSGNTIYF. Written as DNA, the CDR3 is TGTGCCAGAGCAGGGTCTGGAAACACCATATATTTT.

This chain joins TRBV28 and TRBJ1-5; D might be TRBD1 (6 bases). The germline V and J ends were trimmed by 8 bases and 7 bases, with 12 bases remaining between them. The CDR3 has 12 amino acids. Germline CDR1 and CDR2: MDHEN and SYDVKM. CDR3 nucleotide sequence: TGTGCCAGCGACATAGGACAGCAGCCCCAGCATTTT. This encodes CASDIGQQPQHF. Full variable domain (remainder filled in from reference TRBV28 and TRBJ1-5): DVKVTQSSRYLVKRTGEKVFLECVQDMDHENMFWYRQDPGLGLRLIYFSYDVKMKEKGDIPEGYSVSREKKERFSLILESASTNQTSMYLCASDIGQQPQHFGDGTRLSIL.

This chain links TRBV18 with TRBJ2-5; D remains unclear. CDR1 and CDR2 (germline): KGHSH, LQKENI. Trimming shortened V by 2 bases and J by 6 bases, and 7 bases separated the two germline ends. This CDR3 has 12 amino acids. CDR3 nucleotide sequence: TGTGCCAGCTCACCATCCGAAAAGACCCAGTACTTC. Translated: CASSPSEKTQYF.

V is TRBV6-1 and J is TRBJ1-1; D is unclear. CDR3 size: 15 residues. Germline V lookup: CDR1 MNHNS, CDR2 SASEGT. The V end lost 1 base, the J end lost 1 base, and 10 bases lay between the germline ends. CDR3 DNA sequence: TGTGCCAGCAGTGAAGAAGAGGCCCCGAACACTGAAGCTTTCTTT. Encoded protein: CASSEEEAPNTEAFF.

The chain has TRBV7-4 and TRBJ2-7; D is perhaps TRBD2 (6 bases). Trimming took 3 bases from V and 4 from J, leaving 10 bases between them. Per germline, CDR1 SGHVT and CDR2 SQSDAQ. The CDR3 totals 13 residues. For the CDR3, the DNA is TGTGCCAGCAGCTTCCTAGCGCCTTACGAGCAGTACGTC. Its protein product is CASSFLAPYEQYV.

This sequence joins TRBV7-9 and TRBJ1-1, with D perhaps matching TRBD1 (6 bases). The V gene's germline CDR1 is SEHNR and CDR2 FQNEAQ (reference sequence). The CDR3 is 16 amino acids. V gave up 6 bases and J gave up 1 base, with 18 bases separating them. For the CDR3, the DNA is TGTGCCAGCAGTTTTTTGGGAGGGACACGGAACACTGAAGCTTTCTTT. Protein product: CASSFLGGTRNTEAFF.

The chain joins TRBV19 to TRBJ2-2; D is unresolved. The CDR3 is made up of 14 amino acids. V was pared by 3 bases and J by 5 bases, with 10 bases between. Germline V lookup: CDR1 LNHDA, CDR2 SQIVND (reference sequence). CDR3: CASSISLPTGELFF. The CDR3 nucleotides read TGTGCCAGTAGTATCTCACTCCCTACCGGGGAGCTGTTTTTT.

The chain's CDR3 is CASSRGSYGYTF. CDR3 bases: TGTGCCAGCAGCAGGGGCTCTTATGGCTACACCTTC. The chain recombines TRBV28 with TRBJ1-2; weak D call: TRBD1 (6 bases). Germline CDR1 MDHEN, CDR2 SYDVKM. This CDR3 is built from 12 residues. The V end lost 6 bases, the J end lost 5 bases, and 10 bases lay between the germline ends.

This clone was observed a single time. This rearrangement joins TRBV28 to TRBJ1-5; weak D call: TRBD1 (6 bases). CDR3 length equals 17 residues. The V end was cut by 10 bases, the J end by 3 bases, with 25 bases between. Germline CDR1 is MDHEN and CDR2 is SYDVKM. CDR3 sequence: CATFPRLRTENNQPQHF. DNA for the CDR3: TGTGCCACCTTTCCCCGCTTAAGGACAGAGAACAATCAGCCCCAGCATTTT.

The rearrangement joins TRBV24-1 to TRBJ2-7; D may correspond to TRBD1 or TRBD2 (5 bases each). The CDR3 spans 13 residues. V lost 3 bases and J 10 bases, leaving 15 bases between the germline ends. In germline, CDR1 is KGHDR, CDR2 SFDVKD. In DNA form, the CDR3 reads TGTGCCACCAGTGATCCCCTCGGGACGGAACAGTACTTC. As protein: CATSDPLGTEQYF.